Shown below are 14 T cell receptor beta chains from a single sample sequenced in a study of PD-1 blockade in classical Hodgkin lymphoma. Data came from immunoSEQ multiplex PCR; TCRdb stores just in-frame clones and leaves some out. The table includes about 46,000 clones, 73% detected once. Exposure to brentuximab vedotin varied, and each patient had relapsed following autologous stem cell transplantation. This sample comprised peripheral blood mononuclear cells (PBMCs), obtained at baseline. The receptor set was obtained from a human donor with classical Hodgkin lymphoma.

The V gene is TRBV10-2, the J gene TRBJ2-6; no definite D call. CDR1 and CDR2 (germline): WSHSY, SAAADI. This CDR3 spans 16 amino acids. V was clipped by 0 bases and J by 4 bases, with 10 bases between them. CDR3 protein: CASSESWATGANVLTF. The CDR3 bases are TGCGCCAGCAGTGAGTCCTGGGCGACCGGGGCCAACGTCCTGACTTTC.

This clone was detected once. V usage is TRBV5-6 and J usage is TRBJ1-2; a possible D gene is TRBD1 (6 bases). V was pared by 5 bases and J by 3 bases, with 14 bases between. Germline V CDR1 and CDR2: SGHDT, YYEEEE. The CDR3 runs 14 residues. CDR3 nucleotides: TGTGCCAGCAGGTCGCTGGGGGGCGACTATGGCTACACCTTC. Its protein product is CASRSLGGDYGYTF.

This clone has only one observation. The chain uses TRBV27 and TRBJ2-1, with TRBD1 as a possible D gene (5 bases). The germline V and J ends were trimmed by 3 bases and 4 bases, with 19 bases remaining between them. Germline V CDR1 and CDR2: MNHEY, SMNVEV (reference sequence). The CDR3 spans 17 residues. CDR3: CASSFPLAAGRYNEQFF. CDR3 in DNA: TGTGCCAGCAGTTTCCCCCTGGCGGCAGGGCGATACAATGAGCAGTTCTTC.

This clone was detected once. Written as DNA, the CDR3 is TGCGCCAGCAGCTTCGGACCGGAAGGCTACACCTTC. Translating it yields CASSFGPEGYTF. This chain joins TRBV5-1 and TRBJ1-2; no clear D. CDR1 and CDR2 (germline): SGHRS, YFSETQ. The length of the CDR3 is 12 residues. Trimming removed 2 bases from V and 8 bases from J, with 10 bases in between.

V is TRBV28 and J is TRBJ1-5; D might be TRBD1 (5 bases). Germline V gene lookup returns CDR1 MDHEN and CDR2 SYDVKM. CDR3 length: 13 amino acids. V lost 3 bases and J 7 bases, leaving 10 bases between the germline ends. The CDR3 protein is CASSLGGRQPQHF. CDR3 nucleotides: TGTGCCAGCAGTTTGGGGGGACGGCAGCCCCAGCATTTT.

CDR3 DNA: TGTGCCAGCAGACCGGGACTTTCGAGCAATCAGCCCCAGCATTTT. It is translated as CASRPGLSSNQPQHF. V and J are TRBV2 and TRBJ1-5; tentatively, D is TRBD1 (5 bases). The germline gives CDR1 SNHLY, CDR2 FYNNEI. V was clipped by 6 bases and J by 1 base, with 13 bases between them. The CDR3 spans 15 residues.

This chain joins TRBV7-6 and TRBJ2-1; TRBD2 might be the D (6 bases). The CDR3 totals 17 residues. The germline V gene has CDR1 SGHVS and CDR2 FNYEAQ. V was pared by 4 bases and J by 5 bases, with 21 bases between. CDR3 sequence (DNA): TGTGCCAGCAGCTCCCCCAGACTAGTATTAGGGAACAATGAGCAGTTCTTC. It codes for CASSSPRLVLGNNEQFF.

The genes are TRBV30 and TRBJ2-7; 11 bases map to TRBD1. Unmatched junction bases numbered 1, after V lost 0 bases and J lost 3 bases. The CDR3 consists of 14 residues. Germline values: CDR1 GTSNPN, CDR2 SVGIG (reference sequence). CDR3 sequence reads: CAWSVGTGGYEQYF. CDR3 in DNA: TGTGCCTGGAGTGTAGGGACAGGGGGCTACGAGCAGTACTTC.

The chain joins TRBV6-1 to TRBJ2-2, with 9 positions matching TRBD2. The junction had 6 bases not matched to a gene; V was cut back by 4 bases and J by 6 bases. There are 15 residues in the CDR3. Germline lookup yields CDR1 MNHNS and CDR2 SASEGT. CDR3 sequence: CASSGVAGVSGELFF. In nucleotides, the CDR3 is TGTGCCAGCAGTGGAGTAGCGGGAGTTTCCGGGGAGCTGTTTTTT.

DNA of the CDR3: TGTGCCAGCAGTTACTCGAGGGTTGGGATATACGAGCAGTACTTC. Translated: CASSYSRVGIYEQYF. The genes are TRBV6-6 and TRBJ2-7, with D possibly being TRBD2 (5 bases). Germline V gene data show CDR1 as MNHNY and CDR2 as SVGAGI (reference sequence). The CDR3 runs to 15 residues. V was clipped by 0 bases and J by 4 bases, with 13 bases between them.

CDR3 nucleotide sequence: TGTGCCAGCAGCGTCGACGGGTACTTCTCCTACGAGCAGTACTTC. This codes for CASSVDGYFSYEQYF. V is TRBV9 and J is TRBJ2-7; no reliable D call. V was cut by 2 bases and J by 0 bases, with 12 bases left in between. The CDR3 extends over 15 amino acids. Germline-derived CDR1 and CDR2 are SGDLS and YYNGEE.

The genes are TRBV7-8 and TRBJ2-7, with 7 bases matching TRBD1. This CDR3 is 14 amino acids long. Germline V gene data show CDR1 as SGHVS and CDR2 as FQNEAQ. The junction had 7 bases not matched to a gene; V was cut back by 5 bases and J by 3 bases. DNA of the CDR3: TGTGCCAGCAGCCCCTGGGACAGTTACTACGAGCAGTACTTC. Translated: CASSPWDSYYEQYF. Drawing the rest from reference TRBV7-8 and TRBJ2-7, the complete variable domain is GAGVSQSPRYKVAKRGQDVALRCDPISGHVSLFWYQQALGQGPEFLTYFQNEAQLDKSGLPSDRFFAERPEGSVSTLKIQRTQQEDSAVYLCASSPWDSYYEQYFGPGTRLTVT.

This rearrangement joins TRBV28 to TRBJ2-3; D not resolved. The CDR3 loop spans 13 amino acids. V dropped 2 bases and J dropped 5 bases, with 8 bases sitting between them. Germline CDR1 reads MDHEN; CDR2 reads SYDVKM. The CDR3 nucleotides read TGTGCCAGCAGTTTACAGCCCCAAGATACGCAGTATTTT. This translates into CASSLQPQDTQYF. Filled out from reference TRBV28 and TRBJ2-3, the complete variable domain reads DVKVTQSSRYLVKRTGEKVFLECVQDMDHENMFWYRQDPGLGLRLIYFSYDVKMKEKGDIPEGYSVSREKKERFSLILESASTNQTSMYLCASSLQPQDTQYFGPGTRLTVL.

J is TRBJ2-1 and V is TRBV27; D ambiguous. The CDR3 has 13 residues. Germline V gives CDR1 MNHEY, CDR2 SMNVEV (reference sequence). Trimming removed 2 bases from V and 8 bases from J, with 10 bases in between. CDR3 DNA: TGTGCCAGCAGTTTACAAAGAGGTGATGAGCAGTTCTTC. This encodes CASSLQRGDEQFF.